The rows below give T cell receptor beta chains drawn from one sample of a study of T cells in Graves' hyperthyroidism and ophthalmopathy. From the multiplex PCR reads, TCRdb called clonotypes with MiXCR, one entry per CDR3 protein. The sample comprises around 250,000 distinct CDR3 sequences, about 15% of which are singletons, and about 14% rests with the top ten. The sequenced sample was blood. The receptors here all came from a middle-aged woman with Graves' hyperthyroidism that later progressed to Graves' ophthalmopathy. CDR3s include the opening cysteine and the closing phenylalanine or tryptophan. D genes are given only for firm matches. A clone size is listed for some rows: how often the clone was seen (once, few, many), or a class if it is expanded.

>TRBJ1-5|TRBV28|.|many
TGTGCCAGCAGTCAAGGACTCCCCGGCAATCAGCCCCAGCATTTT
CASSQGLPGNQPQHF
>TRBJ2-2|TRBV11-1|TRBD2|many
TGTGCCAGCAGCTTCTTCTCCTGGACTAGCGGGAGAGGGAACACCGGGGAGCTGTTTTTT
CASSFFSWTSGRGNTGELFF
>TRBJ2-7|TRBV20-1|TRBD2|.
TGCAGTGCTAGGCCAACTAGCGACCTCTACGAGCAGTACTTC
CSARPTSDLYEQYF
>TRBJ1-5|TRBV28|.|many
TGTGCCAGCCGCCGTCGGGCACGCAATCAGCCCCAGCATTTT
CASRRRARNQPQHF
>TRBJ2-1|TRBV5-1|TRBD2|many
TGCGCCAGCAGCTTGGTGGCTAGCGGGAGGGTTGTCAATGAGCAGTTCTTC
CASSLVASGRVVNEQFF
>TRBJ2-5|TRBV5-1|TRBD2|.
TGCGCCAGCAGCTTGGAACCTAGCGGGACTGGGGAGACCCAGTACTTC
CASSLEPSGTGETQYF
>TRBJ2-7|TRBV7-9|.|many
TGTGCCAGCAGCAGAACACAGGACTACGAGCAGTACTTC
CASSRTQDYEQYF
>TRBJ1-1|TRBV28|TRBD1|many
TGTGCCAGCAGCGACAGGGGGCTTTCGTCGACTGAAGCTTTCTTT
CASSDRGLSSTEAFF
>TRBJ2-5|TRBV11-2|TRBD2|few
TGTGCCAGCAGCTTAGATCATTCCCTAGCGGCCCAAGAGACCCAGTACTTC
CASSLDHSLAAQETQYF
>TRBJ2-1|TRBV2|TRBD1|many
TGTGCCAGCAAAGGGACAGTCTCCTACAATGAGCAGTTCTTC
CASKGTVSYNEQFF
>TRBJ2-7|TRBV9|TRBD2|few
TGTGCCAGCGGGGGTCCTAGCGGGAATTACGAGCAGTACTTC
CASGGPSGNYEQYF
>TRBJ2-1|TRBV4-1|TRBD2|.
TGCGCCAGCAGCAGGGGACTAGCGGGAGCTAGTGAGCAGTTCTTC
CASSRGLAGASEQFF
>TRBJ2-3|TRBV28|TRBD1|many
TGTGCCAGCAGTTCTCCGGGACAGGGTGTCCCCACAGATACGCAGTATTTT
CASSSPGQGVPTDTQYF
>TRBJ2-7|TRBV7-8|TRBD2|many
TGTGCCAGCAGCTTAGTTACGAAGCGGGGGTACGAGCAGTACTTC
CASSLVTKRGYEQYF
>TRBJ2-1|TRBV13|.|.
TGTGCCAGCAGCCGGGGGAAAGGGGGCAATGAGCAGTTCTTC
CASSRGKGGNEQFF
>TRBJ1-5|TRBV5-8|.|many
TGTGCCGGAGGGGAGGGGCGCAATCAGCCCCAGCATTTT
CAGGEGRNQPQHF
>TRBJ2-1|TRBV28|TRBD2|many
TGTGCCAGCAGTTTACGAAGCGGGAATATGAACTCCTACAATGAGCAGTTCTTC
CASSLRSGNMNSYNEQFF
>TRBJ2-7|TRBV4-1|TRBD1|.
TGCGCCAGCAGCCAACTCCAGGGGGCTCTCTACGAGCAGTACTTC
CASSQLQGALYEQYF
>TRBJ2-3|TRBV2|.|.
TGTGCCAGCAGTGGGGGGCTCCCGGGACTACCCACTATCACAGATACGCAGTATTTT
CASSGGLPGLPTITDTQYF
>TRBJ2-1|TRBV9|TRBD2|many
TGTGCCAGCAGCCCAACGGGACTAGCGGAGTACAATGAGCAGTTCTTC
CASSPTGLAEYNEQFF
>TRBJ2-5|TRBV6-1|.|many
TGTGCCAGCAGTGTCCAAGAGACCCAGTACTTC
CASSVQETQYF
>TRBJ1-6|TRBV6-5|.|.
TGTGCCAGCAGTTACTCATCGGTGGGGGATTGGAATTCACCCCTCCACTTT
CASSYSSVGDWNSPLHF
>TRBJ2-1|TRBV20-1|.|few
TGCAGTGCTAGAGCTCGGTGGTTGGGGGGGCGCGGCTCCTACAATGAGCAGTTCTTC
CSARARWLGGRGSYNEQFF
>TRBJ1-3|TRBV7-9|.|few
TGTGCCAGCAGCCTCGTCTGGGTGGGCTCTGGAAACACCATATATTTT
CASSLVWVGSGNTIYF
>TRBJ2-4|TRBV7-9|TRBD1|few
TGTGCCAGCAGCAAGGTGGTAGGGGACAGCATTCAGTACTTC
CASSKVVGDSIQYF
>TRBJ2-6|TRBV28|.|many
TGTGCCAGCAGCGAGGCCGCCTCTGGGGCCAACGTCCTGACTTTC
CASSEAASGANVLTF
>TRBJ1-5|TRBV20-1|TRBD1|.
TGCAGTGCTAGAGATCCCCGAATCAGGGGGCGGCCCCAGCATTTT
CSARDPRIRGRPQHF
>TRBJ2-1|TRBV20-1|TRBD2|many
TGCAGTGCCTCGACTAGCCATGAGCAGTTCTTC
CSASTSHEQFF
>TRBJ2-7|TRBV5-1|TRBD2|few
TGCGCCAGCAGCCCGGGCTTAACCGGGACTAGGAACTACGAGCAGTACTTC
CASSPGLTGTRNYEQYF